The clone carrying this TCR beta chain was seen only once. Its antigen remains unknown. V lost 4 bases, J lost 4 bases, and 11 bases lay in between. The germline gives CDR1 MDHEN, CDR2 SYDVKM. The CDR3 length is 14 residues. Repertoires were generated with immunoSEQ multiplex PCR, while TCRdb's copy carries only in-frame clones and drops some. The table includes fewer than 250,000 clones, roughly 84% detected once. The source of the sample is a study of cytomegalovirus exposure and HLA in healthy donors. Study results and limitations: A later analysis found first-cohort TCR clusters tended to co-occur in the 95 to 150 validation repertoires. Listed as cytomegalovirus-associated were more than 150 TCR beta chains. The CMV antigen specificity of three CMV-associated chains was confirmed through in vitro analysis.

This clonotype was sampled from a woman under 30 in good health and CMV-seropositive. Sequenced material: PBMCs. The J gene is TRBJ1-5, the V gene TRBV28, with D perhaps TRBD1 (5 bases). The DNA of the CDR3 is TGTGCCAGCAGTTCGACAGCGACTAATCAGCCCCAGCATTTT. It translates to CASSSTATNQPQHF.